This T cell receptor beta chain derives from a study of a mutant IDH1 vaccine in newly diagnosed glioma. Study-level background: The sex distribution of treated patients was around 60% male and about 38% female, with a mean age of around 40 years. Patients arrived already treated with radiotherapy, temozolomide, or both, most having had both. Study-wide findings and caveats: Immune responses arising from the vaccine appeared in about 95% of patients. Apparently unrelated to pseudoprogression were changes in the top peripheral T cell clonotypes.

After removal of 7 bases from V and 2 bases from J, the junction contained 8 bases not matched to a gene. The germline V gene has CDR1 SGHVS and CDR2 FQNEAQ. The CDR3 totals 14 residues. Assay used: immunoSEQ multiplex PCR; TCRdb lists only in-frame clones, some missing. The sample has over 75,000 clones; approximately 90% are singletons. Regarding this clone: Its matching antigen is unknown.

The time point here: baseline, week 1 (first vaccination visit). Treatment given: pre-vaccination baseline after standard-of-care therapy. The sequence derives from a woman in her forties or fifties with glioma. The V call is TRBV7-8, the J call TRBJ2-7; 7 bases map to TRBD1. The sequenced sample was PBMCs, obtained from a glioma patient treated with radiotherapy, temozolomide or both. The CDR3 protein is CASTEGTAAYEQYF. CDR3 sequence (DNA): TGTGCCAGCACCGAGGGGACAGCAGCCTACGAGCAGTACTTC.